The clone carrying this T cell receptor beta chain was seen more than once but under ten times. Its antigen is still unknown. The data belong to a study of T-cell memory formation after mild COVID-19. Regarding the study as a whole: Whether second-wave clones peaking at day 37 were SARS-CoV-2 specific went unconfirmed. Mostly located in CM and EM were contracting CD4+ clones, with contracting CD8+ clones located in EMRA.

MiXCR was run by TCRdb on the 5' RACE reads, yielding one entry per CDR3 protein. The sample includes tens of thousands of distinct CDR3 sequences, over 5% seen only once; the top ten take roughly 0.85%. V lost 4 bases and J lost 4; bases outside the gene matches: 5. The CDR3 totals 15 residues. The germline V gene encodes CDR1 SGHNT and CDR2 YYREEE (reference sequence). The clonotype was recovered from an adult who had mild COVID-19 (a few samples of this study predate the infection). Cell type and time point are not known. The rearrangement uses TRBV5-4 and TRBJ2-1; 10 bases are shared with TRBD2. Sequenced: PBMCs or a T cell subset sorted from them (not recorded which). The CDR3 reads CASSVSSGGYNEQFF. In DNA form, the CDR3 reads TGTGCCAGCAGCGTTTCTAGCGGGGGTTACAATGAGCAGTTCTTC.